This entry concerns a single TCR beta chain. This entry belongs to a study of OX40 agonist ivuxolimab in advanced cancers. V was cut by 3 bases and J by 1 base, with 9 bases left in between. This CDR3 contains 15 residues. Germline values: CDR1 SGHTA, CDR2 FQGTGA. The repertoire was sequenced with immunoSEQ multiplex PCR; TCRdb's copy has only in-frame clones and lacks some. This sample has 90,000 to 130,000 clones, with roughly 87% found just once. V gene TRBV7-3 combines with J gene TRBJ2-2; D is ambiguous. The specimen was CD4+ or CD8+ T cells sorted from blood, collected in a trial of the OX40 agonist ivuxolimab. This receptor was obtained from an adult with an advanced solid tumor such as melanoma, head and neck, liver or kidney cancer. In DNA, the CDR3 is TGTGCCAGCAGCTTCAGGTCAGGGAACACCGGGGAGCTGTTTTTT. Amino acid sequence: CASSFRSGNTGELFF.